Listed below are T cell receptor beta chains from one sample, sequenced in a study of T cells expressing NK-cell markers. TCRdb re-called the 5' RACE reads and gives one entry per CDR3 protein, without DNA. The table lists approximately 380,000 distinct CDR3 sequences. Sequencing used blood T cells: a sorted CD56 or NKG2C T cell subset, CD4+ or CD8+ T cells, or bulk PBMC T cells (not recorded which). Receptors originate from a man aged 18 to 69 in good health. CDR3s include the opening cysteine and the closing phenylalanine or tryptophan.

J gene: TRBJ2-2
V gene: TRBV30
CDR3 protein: CAWRTMNTGELFF

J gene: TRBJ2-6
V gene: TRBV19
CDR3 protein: CASSIRRGSPSGANVLTF

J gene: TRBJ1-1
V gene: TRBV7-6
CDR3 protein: CASSERTGGTEAFF

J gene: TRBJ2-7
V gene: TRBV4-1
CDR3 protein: CASSQNRREQYF

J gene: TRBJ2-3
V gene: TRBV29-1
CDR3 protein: CSVVSGTGSTDTQYF

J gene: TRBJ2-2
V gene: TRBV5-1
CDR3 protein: CASSRGLAGGTATGELFF

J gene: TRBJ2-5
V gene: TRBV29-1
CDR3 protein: CSVEHPVGAGETQYF

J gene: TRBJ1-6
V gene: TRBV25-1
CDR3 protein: CASSGLGAGGVGTYNSPLHF

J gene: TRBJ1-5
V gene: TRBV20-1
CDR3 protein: CSASRRGQAYNQPQHF

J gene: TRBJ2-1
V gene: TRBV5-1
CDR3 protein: CASSSQGGSGLNEQFF

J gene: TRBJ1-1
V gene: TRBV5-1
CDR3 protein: CASSPTRLTNTEAFF

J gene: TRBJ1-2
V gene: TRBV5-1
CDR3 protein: CASSASLAATYGYTF

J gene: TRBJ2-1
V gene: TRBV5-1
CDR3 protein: CASSLGPGGDEQFF

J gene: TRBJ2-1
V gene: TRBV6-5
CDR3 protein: CASSYLQDRKNEQFF

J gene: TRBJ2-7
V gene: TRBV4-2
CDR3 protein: CASSQAGASPYEQYF

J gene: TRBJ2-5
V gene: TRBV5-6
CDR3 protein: CASSFGVWGGETQYF

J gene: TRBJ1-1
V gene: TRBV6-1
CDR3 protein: CASRLGLTDTGTEAFF

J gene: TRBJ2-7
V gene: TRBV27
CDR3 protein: CASLPYYRDTTYEQYF

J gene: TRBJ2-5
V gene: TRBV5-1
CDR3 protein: CASSLVVGGKGETQYF

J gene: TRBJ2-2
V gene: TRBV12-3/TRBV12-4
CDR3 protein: CASSLRGLNTGELFF

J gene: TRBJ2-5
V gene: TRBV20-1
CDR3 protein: CSAGRTGRSVETQYF

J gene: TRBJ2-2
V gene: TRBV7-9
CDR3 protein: CASRLPPGQGSAGELFF

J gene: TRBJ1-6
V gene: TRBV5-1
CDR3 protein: CASSTTRGDNSPLHF

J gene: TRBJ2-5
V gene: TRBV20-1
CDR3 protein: CSARVGASIATQYF

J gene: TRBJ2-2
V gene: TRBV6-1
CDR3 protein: CASSTPAGSNTGELFF

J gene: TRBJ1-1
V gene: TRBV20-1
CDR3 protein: CSASRGPTEAFF

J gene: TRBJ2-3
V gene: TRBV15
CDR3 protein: CATRDRPTDTQYF

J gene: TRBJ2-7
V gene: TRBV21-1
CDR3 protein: CASSKALRQGDYEQYF

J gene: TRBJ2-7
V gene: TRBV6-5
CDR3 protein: CASSYASGKQYF

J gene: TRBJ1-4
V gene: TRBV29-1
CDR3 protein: CSAGPGPRAEKLFF

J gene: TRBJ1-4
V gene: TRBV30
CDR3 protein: CAWSGGDTSNEKLFF

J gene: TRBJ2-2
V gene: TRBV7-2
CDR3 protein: CASSPPSGGGGELFF

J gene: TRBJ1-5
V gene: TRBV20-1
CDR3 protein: CSARVQGYSNQPQHF

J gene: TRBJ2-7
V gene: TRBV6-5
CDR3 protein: CASSDRVFEQYF

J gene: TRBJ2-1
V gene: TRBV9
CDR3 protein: CASSAHLAASNNEQFF

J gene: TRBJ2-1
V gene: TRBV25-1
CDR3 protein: CASSEWGQGANNEQFF

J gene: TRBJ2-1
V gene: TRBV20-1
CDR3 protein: CSARSATRIGNEQFF

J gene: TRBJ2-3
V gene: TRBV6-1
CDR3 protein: CASTRQGGLGDTQYF

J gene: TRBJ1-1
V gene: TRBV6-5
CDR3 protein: CASSYQSGVAFF

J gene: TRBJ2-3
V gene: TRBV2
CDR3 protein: CASSEDPGGGKNTQYF

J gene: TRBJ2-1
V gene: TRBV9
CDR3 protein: CASSVEGPWAQFF

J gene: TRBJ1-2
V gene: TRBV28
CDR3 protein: CASSTIDRTPNYGYTF

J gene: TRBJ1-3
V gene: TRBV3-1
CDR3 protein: CASSFRVYRGSGNTIYF

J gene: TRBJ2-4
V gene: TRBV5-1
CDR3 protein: CASSFGGVGKNIQYF

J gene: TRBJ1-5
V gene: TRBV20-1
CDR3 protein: CSGTESNQPQHF

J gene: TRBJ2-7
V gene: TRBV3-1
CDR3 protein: CASSPRDRGSHEQYF

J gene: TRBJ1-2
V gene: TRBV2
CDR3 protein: CASSEQGGSYTF

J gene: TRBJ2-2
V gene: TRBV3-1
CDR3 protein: CASSPTGTDNTGELFF